Given below is one T cell receptor beta chain in context. Its antigen is unknown. It has no much larger one-base neighbor in the sample; base qualities were not kept. Trimming costs V 3 bases and J 3 bases, and their ends lie 15 bases apart. Sequences SGHTA (CDR1) and FQGNSA (CDR2) are obtained from the germline V gene. Inclusive of the bounding cysteine and phenylalanine, the CDR3 is 15 residues long. Only the CDR3 region is kept as DNA, spanning 45 bases read in frame from base 1. Libraries came from the immunoSEQ multiplex PCR assay. TCRdb's version of the immuneACCESS table is confined to in-frame rearrangements and falls short of the full clone set. An unresolved V gene accounts for under half of the shortfall where checked; the remainder is of unknown origin. This sample holds approximately 74,000 clones; roughly 92% were observed only once. The ten largest clones represent less than 2.5% of the sample.

The sample belongs to a study of T cell changes during pregnancy in multiple sclerosis (dated by TCRdb to between 2018 and 2021). A note on the overall study: The study looked at changes in the T cell repertoire across pregnancy in women with multiple sclerosis.

Sequencing was performed on peripheral blood, taken before pregnancy. The chain couples TRBV7-2 to TRBJ2-7; 5 matching bases give a weak D call of TRBD1. This sequence originates from a female donor with multiple sclerosis, enrolled in a pregnancy study. The CDR3 protein sequence reads: CASSFWQGGDYEQYF. The nucleotide sequence reads TGTGCCAGCAGCTTTTGGCAGGGTGGTGACTACGAGCAGTACTTC.